This TCR beta chain was documented in a study of blood T cell repertoires in COVID-19. Germline loops: CDR1 PRHDT, CDR2 FYEKMQ (reference sequence). This CDR3 is built from 12 residues. V lost 5 bases and J lost 7, with 11 bases in between. Profiling relied on immunoSEQ multiplex PCR, and the TCRdb table lists in-frame clones only, not all of them. The sample lists some 100,000 clones, about 91% seen once, with roughly 8.1% in the top ten. This chain uses TRBV13 with TRBJ1-2, with D tentatively TRBD1 (5 bases). Material: peripheral blood. The source of this sequence is a woman in her 70s with acute or convalescent COVID-19. The CDR3 here is CASSQGASGYTF. CDR3 sequence (DNA): TGTGCCAGCAGCCAAGGGGCATCTGGCTACACCTTC.